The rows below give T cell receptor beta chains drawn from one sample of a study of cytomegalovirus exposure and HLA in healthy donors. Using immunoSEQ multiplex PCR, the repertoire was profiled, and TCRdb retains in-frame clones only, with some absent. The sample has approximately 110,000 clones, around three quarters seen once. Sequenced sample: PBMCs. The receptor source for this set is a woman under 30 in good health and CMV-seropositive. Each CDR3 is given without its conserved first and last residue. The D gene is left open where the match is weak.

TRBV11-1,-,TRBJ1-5,ASSWTLGQPQH
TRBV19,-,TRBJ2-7,ASSTVDRAGEQY
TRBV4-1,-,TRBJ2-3,ASSQGGGRTDTQY
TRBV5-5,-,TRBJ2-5,ASSMRGTEETQY
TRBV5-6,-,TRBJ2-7,ASSSDWVEQY
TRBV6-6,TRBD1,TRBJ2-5,ASSIQGSETQY
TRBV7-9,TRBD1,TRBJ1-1,ASSPGTVNTEAF
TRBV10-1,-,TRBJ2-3,ASSDTYLSSDTQY
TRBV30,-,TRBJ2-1,AWSGGREYNEQF
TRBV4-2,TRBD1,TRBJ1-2,ASSQGDRIYVYT
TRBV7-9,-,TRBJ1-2,ASSPWTDYGYT
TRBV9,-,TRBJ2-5,ASSVGRGTQETQY
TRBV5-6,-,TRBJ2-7,ASTGSYEQY
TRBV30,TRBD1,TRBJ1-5,AWSVDKDRYYQPQH
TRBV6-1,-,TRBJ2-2,ASSEARPGQNTGELF
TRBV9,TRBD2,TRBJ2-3,ASSFASGLPDTQY
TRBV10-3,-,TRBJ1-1,AISEAGETEAF
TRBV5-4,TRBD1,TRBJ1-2,ASRSGQGIYGYT
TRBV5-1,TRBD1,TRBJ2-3,ASSLDSRTGALADTQY